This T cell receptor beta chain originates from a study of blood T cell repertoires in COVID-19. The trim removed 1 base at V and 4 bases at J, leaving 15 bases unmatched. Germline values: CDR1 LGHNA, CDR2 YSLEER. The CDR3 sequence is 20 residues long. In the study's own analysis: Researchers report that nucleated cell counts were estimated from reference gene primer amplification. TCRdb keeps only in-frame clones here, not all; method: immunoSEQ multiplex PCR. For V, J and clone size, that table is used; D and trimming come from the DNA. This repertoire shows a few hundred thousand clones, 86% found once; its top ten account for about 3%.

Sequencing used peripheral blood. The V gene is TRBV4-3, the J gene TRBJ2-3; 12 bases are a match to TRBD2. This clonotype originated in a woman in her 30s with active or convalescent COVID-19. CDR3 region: CASSQAGTSGGSLSADTQYF. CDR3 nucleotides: TGCGCCAGCAGCCAAGCGGGAACTAGCGGGGGGTCGTTGTCGGCAGATACGCAGTATTTT.